Below, 26 T cell receptor beta chains from the same sample are listed, as sequenced in a study of T cell clonality in common variable immunodeficiency (dated by TCRdb to 2013 to 2016). Libraries were prepared through the immunoSEQ multiplex PCR assay. This is the immuneACCESS table as TCRdb keeps it, with only in-frame sequences that have V and J called. A part of the clones is gone; compared with another copy, unresolved V genes explain less than half, and the rest is unexplained. The sample features fewer than 65,000 clones, and none is a singleton. The top ten clones comprise around 0.82% of the sample. Sequencing was carried out using peripheral blood mononuclear cells. Receptors were obtained from a person aged 18-70 years in good health.

This clone occurred many times. The DNA ends 3 residues before the CDR3 does, and the rest of the CDR3 is filled in from the germline J gene. The J gene is TRBJ2-1, the V gene TRBV20-1; 7 positions agree with TRBD2. This CDR3 comprises 16 residues. V shed 0 bases and J 7 bases; nucleotides not matched to a gene: 12. Germline-derived CDR1 and CDR2 are DFQATT and SNEGSKA (reference sequence). The CDR3 reads CSARDRGAGSRNEQFF. The part of the CDR3 DNA that was read is TGCAGTGCTAGAGATCGAGGAGCGGGAAGTAGAAATGAG.

This clone was observed at least ten times. Read coverage stops 3 residues before the CDR3 terminus; the germline J gene supplies the remainder. The chain joins TRBV4-1 to TRBJ1-2, with a tentative D call TRBD1 (6 bases). CDR1 is MGHRA, CDR2 YSYEKL, per germline. This CDR3 is built from 13 residues. Incomplete CDR3 DNA: TGCGCCAGCAGCACCAGGGGATCGGGCGGC. Protein product: CASSTRGSGG. In full, the CDR3 reads CASSTRGSGGYTF.

In its sample, this clone was seen many times. The read finishes 3 residues shy of the CDR3 end, and the germline J gene is used to complete it. The rearrangement joins TRBV5-1 to TRBJ2-6; the D gene is possibly TRBD1 (5 bases). This CDR3 spans 15 amino acids. CDR1 is SGHRS and CDR2 is YFSETQ in the germline V gene. V lost 4 bases to trimming and J lost 0 bases, with 8 bases between them. The CDR3 spells CASSLTASGANVLTF. The sequenced part of the CDR3 DNA is TGCGCCAGCAGCCTGACAGCCTCTGGGGCCAACGTC.

This clone has ten or more counts. Read data end 3 residues before the CDR3 end; the end is taken from the germline J gene. The chain employs TRBV6-2 or TRBV6-3 and TRBJ1-1, with D perhaps matching TRBD1 (5 bases). Per the germline V gene, CDR1 is MNHEY and CDR2 is SVGEGT. This CDR3 has 14 residues. The V end was cut by 2 bases, the J end by 6 bases, with 13 bases between. The CDR3 loop is CASSYPGFIAEAFF. Partial CDR3 DNA: TGTGCCAGCAGTTACCCAGGGTTCATCGCTGAA.

Ten or more counts support this clone. The CDR3 end is not reached by the read, which stops 3 residues before it; the germline J gene fills it in. V and J are TRBV19 and TRBJ1-2; D remains ambiguous. CDR3 length equals 15 residues. Trimming cost V 5 bases and J 0 bases, with 13 bases left between them. Germline V gene data show CDR1 as LNHDA and CDR2 as SQIVND (reference sequence). CDR3: CASSYELLANYGYTF. The part of the CDR3 DNA that was read is TGTGCCAGTAGTTACGAGCTTTTAGCTAACTATGGC. Full variable domain (outside the CDR3, taken from reference TRBV19 and TRBJ1-2): DGGITQSPKYLFRKEGQNVTLSCEQNLNHDAMYWYRQDPGQGLRLIYYSQIVNDFQKGDIAEGYSVSREKKESFPLTVTSAQKNPTAFYLCASSYELLANYGYTFGSGTRLTVV.

There are many counts of this clone. The CDR3 end lies 3 residues beyond the end of the read and is filled in from the germline J gene. The chain joins TRBV20-1 to TRBJ1-2, with 8 nucleotides matching TRBD1. Trimming took 3 bases from V and 6 from J; bases not matched to a gene: 6. Per germline, CDR1 DFQATT and CDR2 SNEGSKA (reference sequence). This CDR3 comprises 13 residues. The DNA read from the CDR3 is TGCAGTGCTAGGGGGACAGGAAAGGATGGC. It codes for CSARGTGKDG. The entire CDR3 protein is CSARGTGKDGYTF.

On this clone: The read ends 3 residues before the CDR3 terminus; that terminus is restored from the germline J gene. The chain recombines TRBV7-9 with TRBJ1-1; D remains unclear. Germline V gene lookup returns CDR1 SEHNR and CDR2 FQNEAQ (reference sequence). V was clipped by 2 bases and J by 5 bases, with 9 bases between them. The CDR3 has 13 amino acids. The CDR3 protein is CASSLPGETEAFF. Partial CDR3 DNA: TGTGCCAGCAGCTTACCCGGGGAAACTGAA.

Worth noting for this clone: Read data end 3 residues before the CDR3 end; the end is taken from the germline J gene. The chain has TRBV16 and TRBJ1-6, with D possibly TRBD1 on 5 matching bases. Germline CDR1 and CDR2: KGHSY and FQNENV. The CDR3 consists of 14 residues. Trimming pared 4 bases from V and 6 bases from J, leaving 10 bases between. CDR3 bases read: TGTGCCAGCAGCCCCAATCAGGGTAATTCACCC. Protein: CASSPNQGNSP. The full CDR3 protein reads CASSPNQGNSPLHF. Supplemented by reference TRBV16 and TRBJ1-6, the full variable domain reads GEEVAQTPKHLVRGEGQKAKLYCAPIKGHSYVFWYQQVLKNEFKFLISFQNENVFDETGMPKERFSAKCLPNSPCSLEIQATKLEDSAVYFCASSPNQGNSPLHFGNGTRLTVT.

A remark on this clone: A much larger clone lies one base from this, so it may be a read error. The read ends 3 residues shy of where the CDR3 ends; the end is completed using the germline J gene. The V gene is TRBV7-2, the J gene TRBJ1-1; D is uncertain. Deletions cut 1 base from V and 4 bases from J, with 4 bases between. CDR3 length equals 12 residues. Germline CDR1 and CDR2: SGHTA and FQGNSA. The part of the CDR3 DNA that was read is TGTGCCAGCAGCTTAGGCGCCACTGAA. Translating gives CASSLGATE. The entire CDR3 protein is CASSLGATEAFF.

This clone showed up many times. The CDR3 goes on 3 residues after the read ends, and that part is filled in from the germline J gene. The V gene is TRBV11-3, the J gene TRBJ2-1; a possible D gene is TRBD1 (5 bases). V was clipped by 2 bases and J by 4 bases, with 6 bases between them. The CDR3 has 13 residues. From germline, CDR1 is SGHNT and CDR2 YENEEA. The DNA read from the CDR3 is TGTGCCAGCAGCTTACAGGGTTACAATGAG. Residues: CASSLQGYNE. In full, the CDR3 is CASSLQGYNEQFF.

This clone has a count of ten or more. From the germline J gene comes the end of the CDR3, since the read stops 3 residues before it. The chain carries TRBV19 and TRBJ2-3, with 7 bases identical to TRBD2. Germline CDR1 and CDR2: LNHDA and SQIVND (reference sequence). V was clipped by 2 bases and J by 6 bases; unmatched bases: 5. The CDR3 loop spans 14 amino acids. The CDR3 bases that were read are TGTGCCAGTAGTATAAGACTAGCATCGGATACG. This gives the protein CASSIRLASDT. The entire CDR3 is CASSIRLASDTQYF.

As concerns this clone: Given a much more abundant clone one base away, this may be a read error. The read ends 3 residues before the CDR3 terminus; that terminus is restored from the germline J gene. The rearrangement links TRBV13 to TRBJ2-3; D perhaps matches TRBD2 (5 bases). This CDR3 is 16 amino acids long. Germline V gene lookup returns CDR1 PRHDT and CDR2 FYEKMQ (reference sequence). The CDR3 sequence: CASSPGKADSNQPQYF. The covered CDR3 bases are TGTGCCAGCAGCCCGGGGAAGGCGGATAGCAATCAGCCG. Looking up the rest from reference TRBV13 and TRBJ2-3 gives the full variable domain: AAGVIQSPRHLIKEKRETATLKCYPIPRHDTVYWYQQGPGQDPQFLISFYEKMQSDKGSIPDRFSAQQFSDYHSELNMSSLELGDSALYFCASSPGKADSNQPQYFGPGTRLTVL.

In this sample, this clone turned up many times. The read stops 3 residues short of the end of the CDR3; the missing end is completed from the germline J gene. The gene calls are TRBV27 and TRBJ2-1; 8 bases agree with TRBD1. V shed 5 bases, J shed 2 bases, and the junction held 14 bases outside the gene matches. This CDR3 spans 18 amino acids. The V gene's germline CDR1 is MNHEY and CDR2 SMNVEV (reference sequence). The DNA read from the CDR3 is TGTGCCAGCAGTGACCATCCTCGACAGGGGCTGGCCTACAATGAG. Translating it yields CASSDHPRQGLAYNE. The complete CDR3 sequence is CASSDHPRQGLAYNEQFF.

As concerns this clone: The sequenced fragment ends 3 residues before the CDR3 boundary, so the rest is inferred from the germline J gene. The chain joins TRBV11-3 to TRBJ2-1; D unclear. Trimming left V 3 bases short and J 5 bases short, with 5 bases between. Germline V CDR1 and CDR2: SGHNT, YENEEA. The CDR3 has 12 residues. The CDR3 sequence: CASSFKNNEQFF. The covered CDR3 bases are TGTGCCAGCAGCTTTAAAAACAATGAG.

This clone occurred many times. The sequenced fragment ends 3 residues before the CDR3 boundary, so the rest is inferred from the germline J gene. This sequence joins TRBV5-1 and TRBJ1-6; possible D gene TRBD1, 5 bases. V lost 0 bases, J lost 7 bases, and 23 bases lay in between. The CDR3 covers 19 residues. Looked up from germline, CDR1 is SGHRS and CDR2 is YFSETQ. This chain's CDR3 is CASSLGTGAGRMRNSPLHF. The part of the CDR3 DNA that was read is TGCGCCAGCAGCTTGGGGACGGGCGCAGGGAGAATGAGGAATTCACCC.

This clone was recorded at least ten times. CDR3 residues: CASSFRDRAGETQYF. CDR3 DNA, as far as it was read: TGTGCCAGCAGCTTTCGGGACAGGGCGGGGGAGACC. The chain has TRBV5-6 and TRBJ2-5, with 9 bases fitting TRBD1. The read ends 3 residues before the CDR3 terminus; that terminus is restored from the germline J gene. The CDR3 sequence is 15 residues long. Germline V gene data show CDR1 as SGHDT and CDR2 as YYEEEE. V was pared by 2 bases and J by 5 bases, with 7 bases of the junction left unmatched.

This clone came up many times. The sequence runs out 3 residues before the end of the CDR3; the remainder is reconstructed from the germline J gene. This rearrangement joins TRBV5-1 to TRBJ2-3; TRBD1 matches 8 bases. The J segment lost 6 bases and the V segment lost 0 bases, leaving 3 bases of the junction unmatched. CDR1 SGHRS and CDR2 YFSETQ come from the germline V gene. CDR3 length equals 14 residues. CDR3 in amino acids: CASSLAGGRDTQYF. The DNA read from the CDR3 is TGCGCCAGCAGCTTGGCAGGGGGCAGGGATACG.

A few counts support this clone. The sequenced fragment ends 3 residues before the CDR3 boundary, so the rest is inferred from the germline J gene. The V gene is TRBV5-1, the J gene TRBJ1-1; D is undetermined. V lost 0 bases, J lost 3 bases, and 12 bases lay in between. Germline CDR1 reads SGHRS; CDR2 reads YFSETQ. The CDR3 extends over 15 amino acids. This chain's CDR3 is CASSLDTFGDTEAFF. The sequenced CDR3 bases are TGCGCCAGCAGCTTGGATACGTTCGGGGACACTGAA.

This clone was seen repeatedly, ten times or more. Coverage ceases 3 residues before the CDR3 finishes, and the germline J gene fills in the end. The chain carries TRBV2 and TRBJ1-1; 10 bases are shared with TRBD1. The ends lost 0 bases at V and 5 bases at J; junction bases unmatched: 3. The CDR3 consists of 15 residues. The V gene's germline CDR1 is SNHLY and CDR2 FYNNEI. The CDR3 sequence is CASSEATGGMTEAFF. The CDR3 bases that were read are TGTGCCAGCAGTGAAGCGACAGGGGGCATGACTGAA.

This clone has a count of ten or more. The DNA ends 3 residues before the CDR3 does, and the rest of the CDR3 is filled in from the germline J gene. The chain has TRBV5-1 and TRBJ1-4, with 8 bases that match TRBD1. The germline V gene encodes CDR1 SGHRS and CDR2 YFSETQ. Losses at the gene ends were 3 bases for V and 5 bases for J; bases not matched to a gene: 9. This CDR3 comprises 16 residues. CDR3 DNA, as far as it was read: TGCGCCAGCAGCTGGGGGGGGACAGGAGTAAATGAAAAA. The encoded protein is CASSWGGTGVNEK. The full CDR3 reads CASSWGGTGVNEKLFF.

This clone showed up many times. The read comes to an end 3 residues before the CDR3 does, leaving the germline J gene to fill in the end. This chain connects TRBV5-1 to TRBJ1-1, with D tentatively TRBD1 (6 bases). CDR1 SGHRS and CDR2 YFSETQ come from the germline V gene. This CDR3 is built from 14 residues. Trimming pared 5 bases from V and 2 bases from J, leaving 13 bases between. Incomplete CDR3 DNA: TGCGCCAGCAGGGACGGGGGGGGCAACACTGAA. Protein sequence: CASRDGGGNTE. The complete CDR3 protein is CASRDGGGNTEAFF. The full variable domain, in which reference TRBV5-1 and TRBJ1-1 provide the parts outside the CDR3, is KAGVTQTPRYLIKTRGQQVTLSCSPISGHRSVSWYQQTPGQGLQFLFEYFSETQRNKGNFPGRFSGRQFSNSRSEMNVSTLELGDSALYLCASRDGGGNTEAFFGQGTRLTVV.

This clone was recorded a few times. CDR3 DNA, as far as it was read: TGTGCCAGCAGAGCAGGGGCCGGAACCGGGGAG. It codes for CASRAGAGTGE. The entire CDR3 protein reads CASRAGAGTGELFF. The gene calls are TRBV2 and TRBJ2-2; D is perhaps TRBD1 (6 bases). The observed sequence ends 3 residues before the CDR3 terminus, with the missing tail filled in from the germline J gene. CDR1 SNHLY and CDR2 FYNNEI come from the germline V gene. The CDR3 consists of 14 residues. V shed 6 bases and J shed 5 bases, with 13 bases lying between them. The variable domain in full, completed from reference TRBV2 and TRBJ2-2, reads EPEVTQTPSHQVTQMGQEVILRCVPISNHLYFYWYRQILGQKVEFLVSFYNNEISEKSEIFDDQFSVERPDGSNFTLKIRSTKLEDSAMYFCASRAGAGTGELFFGEGSRLTVL.

This clone came up many times. The read halts 3 residues ahead of the CDR3 end, with the missing end drawn from the germline J gene. This sequence joins TRBV20-1 and TRBJ2-5, with TRBD2 matching 11 bases. The CDR3 is 13 residues long. The germline V gene encodes CDR1 DFQATT and CDR2 SNEGSKA (reference sequence). With V trimmed by 6 bases and J by 5 bases, 5 bases remained unmatched. CDR3 in amino acids: CSAPTSGVETQYF. The covered CDR3 bases are TGCAGTGCGCCGACTAGCGGGGTGGAGACC.

This clone appeared many times. The read ends 3 residues early relative to the CDR3; the germline J gene fills the gap. J is TRBJ1-5 and V is TRBV10-3, with unresolved D. The V gene lost 2 bases and the J gene lost 4 bases, with 3 bases spanning the gap. Germline V gene lookup returns CDR1 ENHRY and CDR2 SYGVKD. This CDR3 contains 12 residues. CDR3 amino acids: CAISETNQPQHF. Partial CDR3 DNA: TGTGCCATCAGTGAGACAAATCAGCCC.

This clone was seen at least ten times. The read terminates 3 residues ahead of where the CDR3 ends, so the germline J gene completes it. The chain carries TRBV18 and TRBJ1-1; maybe TRBD1 (6 bases). The CDR3 sequence is 14 residues long. Germline lookup yields CDR1 KGHSH and CDR2 LQKENI. V gave up 3 bases and J gave up 4 bases, with 12 bases separating them. The CDR3 is CASSPSQGITEAFF. The sequenced CDR3 bases are TGTGCCAGCTCACCGTCACAGGGTATCACTGAA.

This clone has only a few counts. A much larger clone differs from this one at a single base, so this may be a read error. The read is 3 residues too short to cover the CDR3 end, so that end is filled in from the germline J gene. Within the sample, other DNA sequences also encode this same CDR3. V usage is TRBV7-2 and J usage is TRBJ1-3; weak D call: TRBD1 (6 bases). This CDR3 spans 14 amino acids. Germline CDR1 SGHTA, CDR2 FQGNSA. This chain's CDR3 is CASSLGNRANTIYF. Partial CDR3 DNA: TGTGCCAGCAGCTTAGGTAACAGGGCCAACACG.